This TCR beta chain derives from a study of vaccination effects on CD4 cells after COVID-19. As for the study in general: Either the BNT162b2 or mRNA-1273 vaccine was given to participants in two doses. Both of the two convalescent patients gave a sample, one 16 days and one a week before vaccination.

V lost 3 bases and J 1 base, leaving 12 bases between the germline ends. CDR1 and CDR2 (germline): SGHVS, FNYEAQ. The CDR3 totals 16 residues. Antigen-specific CD4+ T cell clonotypes were called by their expansion after viral peptide-pool culture in ViraFEST. The authors isolated CD4+ T cells after less than eleven days of culture. Their SARS-CoV-2 infection, verified by PCR, occurred between March and December 2020. IL-2 medium supplanted half the medium on days 3 and 7. Turning to this clone: What it binds is unknown.

TCRdb's table, derived via immunoSEQ multiplex PCR, lists solely in-frame clones and lacks some. This repertoire shows tens of thousands of clones, 73% found once; its top ten account for 30% to 40%. The J gene is TRBJ2-2, the V gene TRBV7-6; perhaps TRBD2 as D (6 bases). This TCR was recovered from a human donor who had a prior SARS-CoV-2 infection. The specimen comprised CD4+ T cells from PBMCs cultured with a peptide pool, sampled before COVID-19 vaccination. CDR3 sequence reads: CASSFGLAMNTGELFF. The CDR3 DNA is TGTGCCAGCAGCTTTGGGCTAGCGATGAACACCGGGGAGCTGTTTTTT.